The 14 T cell receptor beta chains below all came from one sample that was sequenced in a study of a mutant IDH1 vaccine in newly diagnosed glioma. Their recognized antigens are unknown. Time point specified: week 47, end of study. Doses comprised 300 ug of mutant IDH1 20-mer peptide each, plus topical imiquimod. Libraries were prepared by immunoSEQ multiplex PCR; TCRdb keeps only in-frame clonotypes and omits some of them. The sample records almost 95,000 clones, approximately 89% being singletons. Source: PBMCs, taken from a glioma patient whose treatment included an IDH1 peptide vaccine. All receptors derive from a woman between 50 and 59 years old with glioma.

The genes are TRBV29-1 and TRBJ2-3; possibly TRBD1 for D (6 bases). Germline assignment: CDR1 SQVTM and CDR2 ANQGSEA. V dropped 1 base and J dropped 1 base, with 9 bases sitting between them. The CDR3 spans 14 residues. CDR3 sequence reads: CSVEGKGGTDTQYF. The CDR3 DNA reads as TGCAGCGTTGAAGGGAAGGGGGGCACAGATACGCAGTATTTT.

The chain couples TRBV7-3 to TRBJ2-1; TRBD2 matches at 8 bases. V dropped 2 bases and J dropped 5; count of bases not matched to a gene: 11. The germline V gene encodes CDR1 SGHTA and CDR2 FQGTGA. This CDR3 has 17 residues. The CDR3 region has the DNA TGTGCCAGCAGCTTATTTACCAGCGGGAGAGGGGACAATGAGCAGTTCTTC. Its protein is CASSLFTSGRGDNEQFF.

V and J are TRBV7-9 and TRBJ2-3, with 7 positions matching TRBD1. Germline V gene sequence: CDR1 SEHNR, CDR2 FQNEAQ (reference sequence). The CDR3 extends over 14 amino acids. Trimming at V came to 3 bases and at J to 5 bases, leaving 5 bases not matched to a gene. The CDR3 DNA follows: TGTGCCAGCAGCTTCGTAGGGGGCCAAGATACGCAGTATTTT. Translated: CASSFVGGQDTQYF.

The genes are TRBV18 and TRBJ2-5, with 11 nucleotides matching TRBD1. Germline V gene lookup returns CDR1 KGHSH and CDR2 LQKENI. V lost 3 bases, J lost 5 bases, and 8 bases stayed unmatched. The CDR3 runs 16 residues. CDR3 protein: CASSPWTGGMGETQYF. In DNA form, the CDR3 reads TGTGCCAGCTCACCCTGGACAGGGGGCATGGGGGAGACCCAGTACTTC.

This chain links TRBV29-1 with TRBJ2-7; D call uncertain. Trimming left V 3 bases short and J 0 bases short, with 9 bases between. The germline V gene has CDR1 SQVTM and CDR2 ANQGSEA. CDR3 length: 13 residues. The CDR3 reads CSVEGTDSYEQYF. The CDR3 nucleotides read TGCAGCGTTGAGGGTACAGACTCCTACGAGCAGTACTTC.

V and J are TRBV25-1 and TRBJ1-1; no firm D call. Between the trimmed V and J ends, which lost 6 bases and 1 base, there was a span of 9 bases. The germline CDR1 and CDR2 sequences are MGHDK and SYGVNS. This CDR3 contains 13 residues. CDR3 sequence: CASSGDRNTEAFF. CDR3 in DNA: TGTGCCAGCAGCGGAGATCGGAACACTGAAGCTTTCTTT.

As concerns this clone: Distinct nucleotide sequences in the sample also encode this CDR3. V gene TRBV5-6 combines with J gene TRBJ2-7, with D possibly TRBD1 on 6 matching bases. The germline V and J ends were trimmed by 2 bases and 2 bases, with 11 bases remaining between them. This CDR3 is 14 amino acids long. The germline gives CDR1 SGHDT, CDR2 YYEEEE. CDR3 region: CASSFGDNTYEQYF. CDR3 coding DNA: TGTGCCAGCAGCTTCGGGGACAACACCTACGAGCAGTACTTC. The full variable domain, rest sourced from reference TRBV5-6 and TRBJ2-7, is DAGVTQSPTHLIKTRGQQVTLRCSPKSGHDTVSWYQQALGQGPQFIFQYYEEEERQRGNFPDRFSGHQFPNYSSELNVNALLLGDSALYLCASSFGDNTYEQYFGPGTRLTVT.

V gene TRBV27 combines with J gene TRBJ2-1; 7 bases match TRBD2. CDR1 is MNHEY, CDR2 SMNVEV, per germline (reference sequence). CDR3 length equals 13 residues. V was pared by 10 bases and J by 9 bases, with 12 bases of the junction left unmatched. The CDR3 DNA follows: TGTGCCACCCACCCGACTAGCTCTGCTGAGCAGTTCTTC. Its protein is CATHPTSSAEQFF.

This chain connects TRBV10-1 to TRBJ1-3; D might be TRBD1 (6 bases). The CDR3 length is 15 residues. Between the trimmed V and J ends, which lost 5 bases and 0 bases, there was a span of 11 bases. Germline V gene data show CDR1 as WNHNN and CDR2 as SYGVQD (reference sequence). CDR3 coding DNA: TGCGCCAGCAGTCCGGACAGCTTCTCTGGAAACACCATATATTTT. The encoded protein is CASSPDSFSGNTIYF.

The gene calls are TRBV14 and TRBJ2-3, with 15 bases matching TRBD2. V shed 4 bases and J 4 bases; nucleotides not matched to a gene: 9. In germline, CDR1 is SGHDN, CDR2 FVKESK. The CDR3 totals 18 residues. CDR3 in amino acids: CASSPTRTSGRASDTQYF. In DNA form, the CDR3 reads TGTGCCAGCAGCCCTACTCGGACTAGCGGGAGGGCCTCAGATACGCAGTATTTT.

This rearrangement joins TRBV30 to TRBJ2-3; D remains unclear. Germline CDR1 GTSNPN, CDR2 SVGIG (reference sequence). V was pared by 8 bases and J by 2 bases, with 14 bases between. The CDR3 is 13 residues long. For the CDR3, the DNA is TGTGCCCGCCATACAGCAGACACAGATACGCAGTATTTT. This translates into CARHTADTDTQYF.

V gene TRBV5-6 combines with J gene TRBJ2-7, with TRBD2 as a possible D gene (5 bases). From germline, CDR1 is SGHDT and CDR2 YYEEEE. CDR3 size: 13 residues. The ends were cut back, 4 bases at V and 3 bases at J, with 11 bases in the middle. Written as DNA, the CDR3 is TGTGCCAGCAGCCCGGGGTCCCTCTACGAGCAGTACTTC. Translating it yields CASSPGSLYEQYF.

This clone was observed a single time. J is TRBJ2-7 and V is TRBV7-2; D is unclear. The CDR3 extends over 16 amino acids. Between the trimmed V and J ends, which lost 1 base and 0 bases, there was a span of 13 bases. From germline, CDR1 is SGHTA and CDR2 FQGNSA. CDR3 protein: CASSLGRAVSSYEQYF. The DNA for the CDR3 is TGTGCCAGCAGCTTAGGCCGGGCCGTGAGCTCCTACGAGCAGTACTTC.

This chain joins TRBV6-5 and TRBJ1-1; 7 bases map to TRBD1. The CDR3 is made up of 16 amino acids. Germline V CDR1 and CDR2: MNHEY, SVGAGI. Trimming cost V 1 base and J 0 bases; bases outside gene matches: 5. CDR3 loop: CASSYLVGQLNTEAFF. CDR3 in DNA: TGTGCCAGCAGTTACTTGGTGGGACAGCTGAACACTGAAGCTTTCTTT.